Following are 10 T cell receptor beta chains from one sample sequenced in a study of blood T cell repertoires in COVID-19. Here immunoSEQ multiplex PCR was the method, and the copy in TCRdb shows in-frame clones only, minus some. This sample has about 61,000 clones, with roughly 80% found just once. The specimen sequenced was peripheral blood. These receptor sequences come from a woman between 65 and 79 years old with acute or convalescent COVID-19.

This clone was recorded only once. The genes are TRBV5-6 and TRBJ1-2, with D maybe TRBD1 (6 bases). The CDR3 spans 17 residues. V was trimmed by 3 bases and J by 0 bases, leaving 18 bases between them. Looked up from germline, CDR1 is SGHDT and CDR2 is YYEEEE. The CDR3, as DNA: TGTGCCAGCAGCTCAACAGGGCTTCCCACGTCTAACTATGGCTACACCTTC. Its translation is CASSSTGLPTSNYGYTF.

The chain is built from TRBV19 and TRBJ1-1; D uncertain. In germline, CDR1 is LNHDA, CDR2 SQIVND (reference sequence). V was trimmed by 8 bases and J by 1 base, leaving 17 bases between them. CDR3 size: 15 residues. The CDR3 DNA reads as TGTGCCAGTGCCCCCGTTCAGTTTCAGAACACTGAAGCTTTCTTT. This encodes CASAPVQFQNTEAFF.

This clone has at least ten counts. The chain couples TRBV9 to TRBJ1-1; perhaps TRBD1 as D (5 bases). V lost 2 bases and J 5 bases, leaving 13 bases between the germline ends. Per the germline V gene, CDR1 is SGDLS and CDR2 is YYNGEE. The CDR3 runs 14 residues. The CDR3 nucleotides read TGTGCCAGCAGCGTGTGCAGGGATAGAACTGAAGCTTTCTTT. This gives the protein CASSVCRDRTEAFF.

The CDR3 reads CASSPLRRGINTEAFF. The CDR3 nucleotides read TGTGCCAGCAGCCCATTACGGCGGGGAATTAACACTGAAGCTTTCTTT. The chain is built from TRBV11-2 and TRBJ1-1; D is undetermined. This CDR3 is 16 amino acids long. Looked up from germline, CDR1 is SGHAT and CDR2 is FQNNGV. The V end lost 5 bases, the J end lost 2 bases, and 18 bases lay between the germline ends.

Only a few counts were recorded for this clone. V usage is TRBV7-2 and J usage is TRBJ1-2, with D perhaps matching TRBD1 (5 bases). The V gene lost 2 bases and the J gene lost 8 bases, with 12 bases spanning the gap. This CDR3 has 13 residues. Germline CDR1 is SGHTA and CDR2 is FQGNSA. CDR3 sequence reads: CASSLFREGGYTF. The CDR3, as DNA: TGTGCCAGCAGCTTATTCAGGGAGGGCGGCTACACCTTC.

The chain employs TRBV5-1 and TRBJ1-4, with D uncertain. The CDR3 contains 15 residues. Germline V gene lookup returns CDR1 SGHRS and CDR2 YFSETQ. V shed 0 bases and J shed 4 bases, with 10 bases lying between them. This CDR3 is CASSLGGQYNEKLFF. CDR3 coding DNA: TGCGCCAGCAGCTTGGGAGGGCAGTATAATGAAAAACTGTTTTTT.

The chain is built from TRBV9 and TRBJ2-1; 9 bases are a match to TRBD1. V trimming: 4 bases; J trimming: 9 bases; junction bases outside the gene matches: 5. The CDR3 consists of 13 residues. Germline assignment: CDR1 SGDLS and CDR2 YYNGEE. The CDR3 region has the DNA TGTGCCAGCAGCCTCTCGGGACAGGGTGAGCAGTTCTTC. Translating it yields CASSLSGQGEQFF.

This clone was seen many times. The CDR3 DNA reads as TGTGCCAGCAGCCCTAGCGGGGGGAAAGAGACCCAGTACTTC. Protein product: CASSPSGGKETQYF. The V call is TRBV3-1 (or the pseudogene TRBV3-2), the J call TRBJ2-5; 11 nucleotides match TRBD2. With 4 bases clipped from V and 3 bases from J, the junction kept 1 base outside the gene matches. CDR1 is LGHDT and CDR2 is YNNKEL in the germline V gene (reference sequence). This CDR3 comprises 14 residues.

The sample holds a few counts of this clone. CDR3 in amino acids: CASSYLVRNTEAFF. The CDR3 DNA reads TGTGCCAGCAGTTACCTTGTCAGGAACACTGAAGCTTTCTTT. The chain employs TRBV6-2 or TRBV6-3 and TRBJ1-1; D gene uncertain. The length of the CDR3 is 14 residues. Germline V gene sequence: CDR1 MNHEY, CDR2 SVGEGT. The V and J ends lost 2 bases and 1 base respectively, with 8 bases between them.

The chain recombines TRBV7-2 with TRBJ2-7; 7 nucleotides match TRBD1. V lost 3 bases, J lost 3 bases, and 8 bases stayed unmatched. CDR3 length: 15 residues. The germline CDR1 and CDR2 sequences are SGHTA and FQGNSA. The CDR3 loop reads CASSFEGAVGYEQYF. In DNA form, the CDR3 reads TGTGCCAGCAGCTTTGAGGGGGCGGTCGGCTACGAGCAGTACTTC.